The text below deals with one T cell receptor (beta chain). Its specificity is unknown. Germline V lookup: CDR1 MGHRA, CDR2 YSYEKL. V lost 1 base and J lost 3, with 12 bases in between. The CDR3 length is 15 residues. Uncontrolled infection, other autoimmune disease, pregnancy or lactation led to exclusion. Template material for amplifying TCR beta CDR3 regions consisted of RNA transcripts. Using the HTBI primer set, a first-round RT-PCR was run on the TCR CDR3. MiXCR was run by TCRdb on the multiplex PCR reads, yielding one entry per CDR3 protein. The table has some 550,000 distinct CDR3 sequences, less than 25% seen once; the top ten hold approximately 26%. These data originate in a study of T cells in Graves' hyperthyroidism and ophthalmopathy. The study, taken as a whole, reports: Stable hyperthyroidism was told apart from ophthalmopathy by a model built on 13 V-J features.

This TCR derives from a man between 18 and 29 years old with Graves' hyperthyroidism. Sequencing input: blood. The chain joins TRBV4-1 to TRBJ1-1; maybe TRBD1 (5 bases). CDR3: CASSQATGADTEAFF. The CDR3 DNA follows: TGCGCCAGCAGCCAAGCCACCGGGGCCGACACTGAAGCTTTCTTT.